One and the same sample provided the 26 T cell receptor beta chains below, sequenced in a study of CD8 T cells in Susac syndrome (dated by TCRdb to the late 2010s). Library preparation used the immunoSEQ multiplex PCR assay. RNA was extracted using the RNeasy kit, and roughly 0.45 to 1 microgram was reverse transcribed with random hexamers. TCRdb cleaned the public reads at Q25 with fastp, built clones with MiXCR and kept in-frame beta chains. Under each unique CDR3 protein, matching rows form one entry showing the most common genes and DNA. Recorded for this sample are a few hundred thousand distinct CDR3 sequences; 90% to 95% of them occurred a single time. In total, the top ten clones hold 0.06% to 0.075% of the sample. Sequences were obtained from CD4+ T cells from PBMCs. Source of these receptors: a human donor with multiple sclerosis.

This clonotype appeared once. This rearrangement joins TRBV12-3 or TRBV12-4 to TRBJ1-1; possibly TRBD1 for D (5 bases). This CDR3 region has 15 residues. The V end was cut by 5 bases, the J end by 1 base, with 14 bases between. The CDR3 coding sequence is TGTGCCAGCAGTCCATTTCAAGGGGCGAACACTGAAGCTTTCTTT. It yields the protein CASSPFQGANTEAFF.

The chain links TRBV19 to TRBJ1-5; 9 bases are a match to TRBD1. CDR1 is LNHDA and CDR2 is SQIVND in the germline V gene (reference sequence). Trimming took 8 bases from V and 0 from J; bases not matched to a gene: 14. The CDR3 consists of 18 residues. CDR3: CASANRGRSLLSNQPQHF. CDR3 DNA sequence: TGTGCCAGTGCAAACAGGGGGCGAAGTCTCCTTAGCAATCAGCCCCAGCATTTT. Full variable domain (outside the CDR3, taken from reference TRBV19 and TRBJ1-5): DGGITQSPKYLFRKEGQNVTLSCEQNLNHDAMYWYRQDPGQGLRLIYYSQIVNDFQKGDIAEGYSVSREKKESFPLTVTSAQKNPTAFYLCASANRGRSLLSNQPQHFGDGTRLSIL.

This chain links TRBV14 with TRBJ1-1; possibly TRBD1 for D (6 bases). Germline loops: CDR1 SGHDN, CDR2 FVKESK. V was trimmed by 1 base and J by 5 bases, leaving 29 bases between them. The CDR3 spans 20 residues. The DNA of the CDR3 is TGTGCCAGCAGCCAAGTGGTTGGGGGCCGCCAGAATTCCGGGAGTACTGAAGCTTTCTTT. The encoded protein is CASSQVVGGRQNSGSTEAFF.

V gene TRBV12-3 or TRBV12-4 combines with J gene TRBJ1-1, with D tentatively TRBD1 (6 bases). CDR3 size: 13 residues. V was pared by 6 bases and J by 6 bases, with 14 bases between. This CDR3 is CASRLGGASEAFF. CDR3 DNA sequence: TGTGCCAGCAGACTAGGGGGGGCCTCTGAAGCTTTCTTT.

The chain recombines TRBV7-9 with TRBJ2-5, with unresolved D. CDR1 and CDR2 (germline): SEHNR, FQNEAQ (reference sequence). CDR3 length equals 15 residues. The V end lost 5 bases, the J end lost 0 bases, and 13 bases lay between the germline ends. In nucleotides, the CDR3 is TGTGCCAGCAGCCCACGTAGGAGCAACCAAGAGACCCAGTACTTC. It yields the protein CASSPRRSNQETQYF. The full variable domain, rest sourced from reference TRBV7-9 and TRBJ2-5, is DTGVSQNPRHKITKRGQNVTFRCDPISEHNRLYWYRQTLGQGPEFLTYFQNEAQLEKSRLLSDRFSAERPKGSFSTLEIQRTEQGDSAMYLCASSPRRSNQETQYFGPGTRLLVL.

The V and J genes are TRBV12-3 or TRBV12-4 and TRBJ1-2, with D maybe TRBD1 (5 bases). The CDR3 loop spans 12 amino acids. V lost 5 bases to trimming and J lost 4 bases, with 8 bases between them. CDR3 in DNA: TGTGCCAGCAGTCGGGGCGGCTATGGCTACACCTTC. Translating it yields CASSRGGYGYTF.

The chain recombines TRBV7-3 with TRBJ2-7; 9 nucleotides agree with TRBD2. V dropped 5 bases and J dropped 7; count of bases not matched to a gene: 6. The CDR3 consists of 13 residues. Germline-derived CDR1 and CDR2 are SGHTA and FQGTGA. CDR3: CASSQGLAREQYF. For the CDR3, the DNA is TGTGCCAGCAGCCAGGGACTAGCAAGGGAGCAGTACTTC.

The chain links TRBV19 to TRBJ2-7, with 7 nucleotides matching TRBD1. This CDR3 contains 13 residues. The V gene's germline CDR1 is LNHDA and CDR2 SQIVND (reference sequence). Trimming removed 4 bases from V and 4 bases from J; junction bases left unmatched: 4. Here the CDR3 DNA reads TGTGCCAGTAGTAACAGGGGTCGGTACGAGCAGTACTTC. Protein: CASSNRGRYEQYF.

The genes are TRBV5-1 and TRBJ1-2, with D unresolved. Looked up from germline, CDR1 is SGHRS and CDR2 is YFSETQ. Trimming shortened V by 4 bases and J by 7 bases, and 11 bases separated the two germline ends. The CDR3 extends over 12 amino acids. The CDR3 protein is CASSINSGGYTF. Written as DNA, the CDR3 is TGCGCCAGCAGCATCAATTCGGGTGGCTACACCTTC.

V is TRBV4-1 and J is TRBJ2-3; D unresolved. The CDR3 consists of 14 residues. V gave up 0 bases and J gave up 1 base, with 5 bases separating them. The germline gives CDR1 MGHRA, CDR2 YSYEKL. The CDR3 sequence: CASSQEGRTDTQYF. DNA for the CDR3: TGCGCCAGCAGCCAAGAAGGACGCACAGATACGCAGTATTTT.

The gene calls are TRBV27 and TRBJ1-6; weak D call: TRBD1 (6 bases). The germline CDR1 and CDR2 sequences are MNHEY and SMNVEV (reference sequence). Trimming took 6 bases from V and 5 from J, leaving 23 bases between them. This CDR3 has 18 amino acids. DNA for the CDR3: TGTGCCAGCAGCCCTAAGCCTAAACGAACAGGGAATAATTCACCCCTCCACTTT. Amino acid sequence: CASSPKPKRTGNNSPLHF.

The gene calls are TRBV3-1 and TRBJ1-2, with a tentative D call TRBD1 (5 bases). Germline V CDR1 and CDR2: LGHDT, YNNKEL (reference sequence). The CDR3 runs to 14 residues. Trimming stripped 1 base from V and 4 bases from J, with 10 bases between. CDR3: CASSQGTTGYGYTF. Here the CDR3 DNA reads TGTGCCAGCAGCCAAGGAACAACAGGCTATGGCTACACCTTC.

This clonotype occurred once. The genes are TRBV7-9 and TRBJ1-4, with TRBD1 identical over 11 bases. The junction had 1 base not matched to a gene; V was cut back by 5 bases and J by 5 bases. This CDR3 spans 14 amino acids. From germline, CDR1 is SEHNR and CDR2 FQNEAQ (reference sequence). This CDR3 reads CASSRDRGNEKLFF. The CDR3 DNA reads TGTGCCAGCAGCCGGGACAGGGGGAATGAAAAACTGTTTTTT.

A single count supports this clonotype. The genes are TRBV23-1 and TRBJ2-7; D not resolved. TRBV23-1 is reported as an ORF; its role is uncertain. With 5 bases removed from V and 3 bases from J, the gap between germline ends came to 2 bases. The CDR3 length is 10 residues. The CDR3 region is CASSYYEQYF. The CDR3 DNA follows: TGCGCCAGCAGTTACTACGAGCAGTACTTC.

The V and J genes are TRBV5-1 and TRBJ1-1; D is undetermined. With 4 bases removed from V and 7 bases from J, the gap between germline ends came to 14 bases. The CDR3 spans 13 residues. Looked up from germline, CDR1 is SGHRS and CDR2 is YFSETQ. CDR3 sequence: CASSAGGGGEAFF. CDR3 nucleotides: TGCGCCAGCAGCGCGGGAGGAGGTGGTGAAGCTTTCTTT.

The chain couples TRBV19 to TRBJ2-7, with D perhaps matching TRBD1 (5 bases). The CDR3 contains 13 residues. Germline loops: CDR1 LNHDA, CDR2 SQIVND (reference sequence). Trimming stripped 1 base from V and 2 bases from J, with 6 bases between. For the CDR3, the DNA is TGTGCCAGTAGTATAGGGGGCACCTACGAGCAGTACTTC. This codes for CASSIGGTYEQYF.

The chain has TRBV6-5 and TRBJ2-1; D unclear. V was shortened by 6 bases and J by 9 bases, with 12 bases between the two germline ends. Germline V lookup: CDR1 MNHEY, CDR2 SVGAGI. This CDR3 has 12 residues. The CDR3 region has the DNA TGTGCCAGCAGCTACACTTCTGGTGAGCAGTTCTTC. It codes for CASSYTSGEQFF.

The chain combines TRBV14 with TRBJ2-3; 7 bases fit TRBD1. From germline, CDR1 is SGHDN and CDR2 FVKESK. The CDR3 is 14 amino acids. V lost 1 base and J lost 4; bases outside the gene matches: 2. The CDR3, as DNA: TGTGCCAGCAGCCAAGGACAGGGCCCAGATACGCAGTATTTT. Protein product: CASSQGQGPDTQYF.

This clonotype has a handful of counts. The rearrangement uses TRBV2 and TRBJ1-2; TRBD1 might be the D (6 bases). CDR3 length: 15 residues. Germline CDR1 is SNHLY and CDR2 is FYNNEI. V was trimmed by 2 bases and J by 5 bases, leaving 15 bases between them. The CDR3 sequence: CASSEQVDRLYGYTF. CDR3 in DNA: TGTGCCAGCAGTGAACAAGTCGACAGGCTGTATGGCTACACCTTC. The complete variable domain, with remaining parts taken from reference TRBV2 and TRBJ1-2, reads EPEVTQTPSHQVTQMGQEVILRCVPISNHLYFYWYRQILGQKVEFLVSFYNNEISEKSEIFDDQFSVERPDGSNFTLKIRSTKLEDSAMYFCASSEQVDRLYGYTFGSGTRLTVV.

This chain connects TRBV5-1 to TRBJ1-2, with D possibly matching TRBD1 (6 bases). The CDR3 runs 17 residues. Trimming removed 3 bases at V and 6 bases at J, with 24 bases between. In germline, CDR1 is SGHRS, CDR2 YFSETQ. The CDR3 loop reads CASSSPGQDFLSDGYTF. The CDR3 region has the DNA TGCGCCAGCAGCTCGCCGGGACAAGACTTCCTAAGCGATGGCTACACCTTC.

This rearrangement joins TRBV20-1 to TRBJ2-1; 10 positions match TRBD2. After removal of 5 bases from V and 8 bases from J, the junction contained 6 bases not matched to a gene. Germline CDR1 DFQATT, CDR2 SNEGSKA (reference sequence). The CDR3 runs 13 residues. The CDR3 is CSALAGGRDEQFF. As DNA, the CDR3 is TGCAGTGCTTTAGCGGGAGGAAGGGATGAGCAGTTCTTC.

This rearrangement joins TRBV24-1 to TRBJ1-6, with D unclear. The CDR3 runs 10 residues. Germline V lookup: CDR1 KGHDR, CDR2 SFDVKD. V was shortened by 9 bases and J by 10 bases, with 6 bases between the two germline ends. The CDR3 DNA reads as TGTGCCACCTCAGGATCACCCCTCCACTTT. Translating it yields CATSGSPLHF.

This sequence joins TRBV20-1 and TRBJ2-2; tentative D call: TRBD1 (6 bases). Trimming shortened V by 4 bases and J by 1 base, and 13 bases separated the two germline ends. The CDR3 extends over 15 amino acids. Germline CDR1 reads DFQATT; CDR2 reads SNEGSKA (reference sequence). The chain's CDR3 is CSATPGHLNTGELFF. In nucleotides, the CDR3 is TGCAGTGCTACCCCGGGACACCTGAACACCGGGGAGCTGTTTTTT.

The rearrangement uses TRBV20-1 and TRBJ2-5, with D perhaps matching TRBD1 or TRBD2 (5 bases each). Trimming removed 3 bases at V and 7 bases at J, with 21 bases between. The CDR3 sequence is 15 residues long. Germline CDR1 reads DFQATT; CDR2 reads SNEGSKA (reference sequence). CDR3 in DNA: TGCAGTGCTAGTGTGCCCGGGGCTAGCAAAACGACCCAGTACTTC. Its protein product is CSASVPGASKTTQYF.

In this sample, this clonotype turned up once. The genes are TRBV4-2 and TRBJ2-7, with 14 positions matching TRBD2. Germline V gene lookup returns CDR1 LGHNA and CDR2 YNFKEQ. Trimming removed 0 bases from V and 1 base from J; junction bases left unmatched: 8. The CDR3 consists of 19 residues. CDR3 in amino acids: CASSQEGTSGGSLSYEQYF. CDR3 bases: TGTGCCAGCAGCCAAGAAGGGACTAGCGGGGGCTCTTTATCCTACGAGCAGTACTTC.

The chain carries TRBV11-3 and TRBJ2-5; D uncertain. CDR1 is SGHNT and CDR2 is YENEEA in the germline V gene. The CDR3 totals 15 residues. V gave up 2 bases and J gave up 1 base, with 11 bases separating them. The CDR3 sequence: CASSLRVIFQETQYF. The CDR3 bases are TGTGCCAGCAGCTTAAGAGTCATTTTCCAAGAGACCCAGTACTTC.